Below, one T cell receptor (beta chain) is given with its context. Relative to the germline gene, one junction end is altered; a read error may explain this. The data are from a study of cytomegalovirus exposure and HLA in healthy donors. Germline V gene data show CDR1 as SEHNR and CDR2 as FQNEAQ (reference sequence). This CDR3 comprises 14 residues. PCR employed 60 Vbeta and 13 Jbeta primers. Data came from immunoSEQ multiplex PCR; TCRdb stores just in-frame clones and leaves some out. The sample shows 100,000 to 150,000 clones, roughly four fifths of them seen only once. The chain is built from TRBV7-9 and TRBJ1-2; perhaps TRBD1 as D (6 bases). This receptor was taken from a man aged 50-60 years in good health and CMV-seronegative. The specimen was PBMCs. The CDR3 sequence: CSSSFRGAFYGYTF. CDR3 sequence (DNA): TGTTCCAGCAGCTTTCGGGGGGCCTTCTATGGCTACACCTTC.